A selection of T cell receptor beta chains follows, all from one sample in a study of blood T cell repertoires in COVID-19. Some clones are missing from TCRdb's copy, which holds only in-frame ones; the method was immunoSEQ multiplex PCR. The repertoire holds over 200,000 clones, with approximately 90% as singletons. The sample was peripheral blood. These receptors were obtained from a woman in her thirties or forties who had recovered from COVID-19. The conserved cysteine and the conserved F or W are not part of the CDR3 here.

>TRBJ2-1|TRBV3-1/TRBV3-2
ASSQGGGRPNEQF
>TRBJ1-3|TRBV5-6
ASSLGDREYTIY
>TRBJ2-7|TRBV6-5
ASSYSSSGSYEQY
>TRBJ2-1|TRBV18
ASSPGLAGEGEQF
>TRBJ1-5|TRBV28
ASSFTGSAGNQPQH
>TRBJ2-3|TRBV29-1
SVWGHQLRGTDTQY
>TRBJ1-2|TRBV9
ASSVGGGPANYGYT
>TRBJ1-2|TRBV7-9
ASSPQAGRYGYT
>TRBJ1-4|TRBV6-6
ASRPPGATNEKLF
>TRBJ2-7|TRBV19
ASRMTGTSYEQY
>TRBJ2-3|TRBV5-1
ASSTGGATDTQY
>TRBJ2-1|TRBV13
ASSLGPGLAGPHNEQF
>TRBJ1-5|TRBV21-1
ASSPPRRPYSNQPQH
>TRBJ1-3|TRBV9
ASSVAGAAGNTIY
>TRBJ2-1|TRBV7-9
ASSPPGLAGGSYNEQF
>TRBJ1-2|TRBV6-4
ASNPTGGAGYGYT
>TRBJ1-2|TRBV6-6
ASSPRHDYGYT
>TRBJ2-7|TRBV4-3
ASSQEGTGLREQY
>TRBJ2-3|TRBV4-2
ASSQELAGGPTDTQY
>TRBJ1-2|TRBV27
ASRPRAGGGLYGYT
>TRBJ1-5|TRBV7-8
ASSLTTSNQPQH
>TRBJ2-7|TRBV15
ATSRGRVATEQY